Below, 15 T cell receptor beta chains from the same sample are listed, as sequenced in a study of OX40 agonist ivuxolimab in advanced cancers. Profiling relied on immunoSEQ multiplex PCR, and the TCRdb table lists in-frame clones only, not all of them. Of tens of thousands of clones listed, 87% were seen once; the top ten hold 16%. This specimen was CD4+ or CD8+ T cells sorted from blood, taken in a trial of the OX40 agonist ivuxolimab. These receptors were collected from an adult with an advanced solid tumor such as melanoma, head and neck, liver or kidney cancer.

V and J are TRBV6-5 and TRBJ1-2; 7 bases line up with TRBD1. The CDR3 contains 16 residues. Germline V gene data show CDR1 as MNHEY and CDR2 as SVGAGI. V lost 2 bases to trimming and J lost 4 bases; unmatched junction nucleotides: 10. CDR3 region: CASSYIKTGIAYGYTF. CDR3 sequence (DNA): TGTGCCAGCAGTTACATCAAGACAGGGATAGCCTATGGCTACACCTTC.

V is TRBV2 and J is TRBJ2-1; tentatively, D is TRBD1 or TRBD2 (5 bases each). This CDR3 is 13 amino acids long. Germline V gene sequence: CDR1 SNHLY, CDR2 FYNNEI. V gave up 6 bases and J gave up 9 bases, with 15 bases separating them. The chain's CDR3 is CASRGPGVGEQFF. In nucleotides, the CDR3 is TGTGCCAGCAGGGGACCTGGGGTCGGTGAGCAGTTCTTC.

This chain joins TRBV5-1 and TRBJ2-3, with a tentative D call TRBD1 (6 bases). The V gene's germline CDR1 is SGHRS and CDR2 YFSETQ. The V gene lost 7 bases and the J gene lost 2 bases, with 14 bases spanning the gap. The CDR3 is 14 amino acids. CDR3 bases: TGCGCCAGCGGGGAGACAGGCTCCACAGATACGCAGTATTTT. This encodes CASGETGSTDTQYF. The variable domain in full, completed from reference TRBV5-1 and TRBJ2-3, reads KAGVTQTPRYLIKTRGQQVTLSCSPISGHRSVSWYQQTPGQGLQFLFEYFSETQRNKGNFPGRFSGRQFSNSRSEMNVSTLELGDSALYLCASGETGSTDTQYFGPGTRLTVL.

V usage is TRBV5-1 and J usage is TRBJ1-1, with D maybe TRBD1 (5 bases). CDR1 is SGHRS and CDR2 is YFSETQ in the germline V gene. The CDR3 has 15 amino acids. V lost 5 bases and J 3 bases, leaving 17 bases between the germline ends. The CDR3 reads CASSRQVGGDTEAFF. As DNA, the CDR3 is TGCGCCAGCAGTCGGCAGGTCGGGGGGGACACTGAAGCTTTCTTT.

V gene TRBV28 combines with J gene TRBJ2-1; D might be TRBD1 or TRBD2, each matching 6 bases. The V end lost 3 bases, the J end lost 12 bases, and 18 bases lay between the germline ends. The germline V gene encodes CDR1 MDHEN and CDR2 SYDVKM. This CDR3 has 14 amino acids. For the CDR3, the DNA is TGTGCCAGCAGTTTCGGGGGCGCAGGATGGAGGCAGTTCTTC. It yields the protein CASSFGGAGWRQFF.

The V and J genes are TRBV6-5 and TRBJ1-5; D unclear. Trimming removed 0 bases from V and 6 bases from J, with 9 bases in between. Germline CDR1 MNHEY, CDR2 SVGAGI. The CDR3 covers 14 residues. The CDR3 is CASSYSNVVQPQHF. The CDR3 bases are TGTGCCAGCAGTTACTCGAATGTTGTTCAGCCCCAGCATTTT.

The chain joins TRBV9 to TRBJ1-5; no reliable D call. The CDR3 is 14 amino acids. V was pared by 0 bases and J by 4 bases, with 8 bases between. The germline CDR1 and CDR2 sequences are SGDLS and YYNGEE. This CDR3 reads CASSVGGGNQPQHF. The CDR3 nucleotides are TGTGCCAGCAGCGTAGGAGGAGGGAATCAGCCCCAGCATTTT.

The chain uses TRBV27 and TRBJ1-6; 8 nucleotides match TRBD1. J was trimmed by 8 bases and V by 4 bases; bases with no gene match: 4. The CDR3 runs 14 residues. Germline assignment: CDR1 MNHEY and CDR2 SMNVEV (reference sequence). The CDR3 loop is CASSYTGGHSPLHF. The CDR3, as DNA: TGTGCCAGCAGTTATACAGGGGGGCATTCACCCCTCCACTTT.

The rearrangement joins TRBV7-2 to TRBJ1-1; D unresolved. The CDR3 runs 14 residues. The ends were cut back, 5 bases at V and 4 bases at J, with 14 bases in the middle. Germline CDR1 SGHTA, CDR2 FQGNSA. The CDR3 DNA follows: TGTGCCAGCAGCCCACAGACTGTGGTCACTGAAGCTTTCTTT. This encodes CASSPQTVVTEAFF. The full variable domain, in which reference TRBV7-2 and TRBJ1-1 provide the parts outside the CDR3, is GAGVSQSPSNKVTEKGKDVELRCDPISGHTALYWYRQSLGQGLEFLIYFQGNSAPDKSGLPSDRFSAERTGGSVSTLTIQRTQQEDSAVYLCASSPQTVVTEAFFGQGTRLTVV.

With regard to this clone: At one boundary the junction diverges from the germline segment, which might be a read error. The gene calls are TRBV7-7 and TRBJ1-6, with TRBD1 matching 9 bases. The CDR3 totals 17 residues. Germline V CDR1 and CDR2: SSHAT, FNYEAQ (reference sequence). This chain's CDR3 is CASRMGVHRGRKSPLHF. Written as DNA, the CDR3 is TGTGCTAGCAGGATGGGCGTCCACAGGGGGCGCAAATCACCCCTCCACTTT.

The chain has TRBV18 and TRBJ1-4; no definite D call. The CDR3 is made up of 14 amino acids. Per germline, CDR1 KGHSH and CDR2 LQKENI. The germline V and J ends were trimmed by 4 bases and 2 bases, with 8 bases remaining between them. The CDR3 reads CASSRLRTNEKLFF. CDR3 nucleotides: TGTGCCAGCTCACGCTTGCGGACTAATGAAAAACTGTTTTTT. Supplemented by reference TRBV18 and TRBJ1-4, the full variable domain reads NAGVMQNPRHLVRRRGQEARLRCSPMKGHSHVYWYRQLPEEGLKFMVYLQKENIIDESGMPKERFSAEFPKEGPSILRIQQVVRGDSAAYFCASSRLRTNEKLFFGSGTQLSVL.

This sequence joins TRBV29-1 and TRBJ2-7, with D possibly TRBD1 on 6 matching bases. The CDR3 covers 12 residues. Germline CDR1 is SQVTM and CDR2 is ANQGSEA. The V and J ends lost 3 bases and 3 bases respectively, with 9 bases between them. CDR3 sequence reads: CSVEGDNYEQYF. The CDR3 DNA reads TGCAGCGTTGAGGGGGACAACTACGAGCAGTACTTC.

This clone appeared a few times. In DNA form, the CDR3 reads TGTGCCAGCAGCCAAGATTTCACTCGGAATTCACCCCTCCACTTT. It translates to CASSQDFTRNSPLHF. This chain links TRBV14 with TRBJ1-6, with D unresolved. The germline gives CDR1 SGHDN, CDR2 FVKESK. This CDR3 has 15 residues. Trimming took off 0 bases at V and 7 bases at J, with 10 bases between the two ends.

V and J are TRBV19 and TRBJ1-2, with unresolved D. V was clipped by 1 base and J by 5 bases, with 5 bases between them. CDR3 length: 12 amino acids. CDR1 and CDR2 (germline): LNHDA, SQIVND (reference sequence). CDR3 nucleotides: TGTGCCAGTAGTATAGCGGGGTATGGCTACACCTTC. Amino acids: CASSIAGYGYTF.

This chain joins TRBV30 and TRBJ2-1; the D gene is possibly TRBD2 (6 bases). The length of the CDR3 is 16 residues. Per germline, CDR1 GTSNPN and CDR2 SVGIG (reference sequence). The V and J ends lost 4 bases and 12 bases respectively, with 28 bases between them. The DNA of the CDR3 is TGTGCCTGGATGGGGGGAACGGTCTCGGGACGGGTCGGGCAGTTCTTC. Translated: CAWMGGTVSGRVGQFF.